This T cell receptor beta chain appears in the sequencing data of a study of PD-1 blockade in mismatch repair-deficient tumors. Sequencing used immunoSEQ multiplex PCR; TCRdb keeps in-frame clones, though not all of them. The sample carries just over 25,000 clones, approximately 88% recorded once. The clonotype comes from an adult with mismatch repair-deficient cancer. This specimen consisted of PBMCs, obtained before pembrolizumab treatment.

CDR3: CASSYMTANGYTF. DNA of the CDR3: TGTGCCAGCAGCTACATGACAGCTAATGGCTACACCTTC. This chain connects TRBV7-9 to TRBJ1-2; TRBD1 might be the D (5 bases). The CDR3 covers 13 residues. The V end was cut by 4 bases, the J end by 6 bases, with 12 bases between. CDR1 SEHNR and CDR2 FQNEAQ come from the germline V gene (reference sequence). Looking up the rest from reference TRBV7-9 and TRBJ1-2 gives the full variable domain: DTGVSQNPRHKITKRGQNVTFRCDPISEHNRLYWYRQTLGQGPEFLTYFQNEAQLEKSRLLSDRFSAERPKGSFSTLEIQRTEQGDSAMYLCASSYMTANGYTFGSGTRLTVV.